This T cell receptor (beta chain) was sequenced in a study of blood T cell repertoires in COVID-19. Study details: The United States, Italy and Spain supplied acute and convalescent COVID-19 samples.

Deletions cut 5 bases from V and 4 bases from J, with 15 bases between. Germline-derived CDR1 and CDR2 are SGHDT and YYEEEE. The CDR3 has 14 amino acids. The assay was immunoSEQ multiplex PCR, and TCRdb's table has in-frame clones only and misses some. In the table there are tens of thousands of clones, about 79% of which are singletons. Sequencing input: peripheral blood. The receptor was derived from a man aged 55 to 70 with acute or convalescent COVID-19. The chain recombines TRBV5-6 with TRBJ1-1; unclear D gene. The CDR3 DNA follows: TGTGCCAGCAGGTCTGGAGGGATGGGCACTGAAGCTTTCTTT. The encoded protein is CASRSGGMGTEAFF.